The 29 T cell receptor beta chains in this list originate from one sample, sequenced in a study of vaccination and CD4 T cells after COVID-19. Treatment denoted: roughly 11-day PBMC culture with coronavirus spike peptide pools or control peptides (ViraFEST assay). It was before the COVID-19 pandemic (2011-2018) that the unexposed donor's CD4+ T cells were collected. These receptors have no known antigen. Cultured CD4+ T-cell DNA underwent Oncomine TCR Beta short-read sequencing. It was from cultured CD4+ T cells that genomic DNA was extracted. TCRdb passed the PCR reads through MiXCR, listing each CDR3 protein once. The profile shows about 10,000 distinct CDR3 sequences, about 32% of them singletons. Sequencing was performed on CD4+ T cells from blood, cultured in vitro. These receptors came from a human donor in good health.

The CDR3 DNA sequence: TGTGCCAGCAGCGCCTATTCACCCCTCCACTTT. Amino acid sequence: CASSAYSPLHF. This rearrangement joins TRBV11-2 to TRBJ1-6, with D unresolved. V was pared by 5 bases and J by 8 bases, with 4 bases between. The germline V gene encodes CDR1 SGHAT and CDR2 FQNNGV. The CDR3 extends over 11 amino acids.

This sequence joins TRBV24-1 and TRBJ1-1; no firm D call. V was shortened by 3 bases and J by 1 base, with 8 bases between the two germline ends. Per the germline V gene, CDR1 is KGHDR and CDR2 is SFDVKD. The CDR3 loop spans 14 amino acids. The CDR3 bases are TGTGCCACCAGTGATGGGGTTGCGAACACTGAAGCTTTCTTT. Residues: CATSDGVANTEAFF.

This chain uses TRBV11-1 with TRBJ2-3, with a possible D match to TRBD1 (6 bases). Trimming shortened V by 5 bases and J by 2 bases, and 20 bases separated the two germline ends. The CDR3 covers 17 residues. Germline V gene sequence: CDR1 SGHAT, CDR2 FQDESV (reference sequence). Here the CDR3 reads CASSRRPGQRNTDTQYF. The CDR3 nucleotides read TGTGCCAGCAGCAGACGGCCGGGACAACGTAACACAGATACGCAGTATTTT.

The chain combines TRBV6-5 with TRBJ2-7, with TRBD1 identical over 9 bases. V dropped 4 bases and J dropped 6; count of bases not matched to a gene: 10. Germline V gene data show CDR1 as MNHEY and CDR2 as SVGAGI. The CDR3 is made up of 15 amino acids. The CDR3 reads CASSSPGTGKSEQYF. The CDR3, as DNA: TGTGCCAGCAGTTCTCCCGGGACAGGGAAGAGCGAGCAGTACTTC.

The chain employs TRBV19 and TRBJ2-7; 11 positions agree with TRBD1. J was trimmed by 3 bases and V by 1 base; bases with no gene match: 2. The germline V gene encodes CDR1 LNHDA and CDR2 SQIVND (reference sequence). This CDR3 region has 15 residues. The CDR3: CASSIGTGGDYEQYF. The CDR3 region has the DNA TGTGCCAGTAGTATAGGGACAGGGGGCGACTACGAGCAGTACTTC.

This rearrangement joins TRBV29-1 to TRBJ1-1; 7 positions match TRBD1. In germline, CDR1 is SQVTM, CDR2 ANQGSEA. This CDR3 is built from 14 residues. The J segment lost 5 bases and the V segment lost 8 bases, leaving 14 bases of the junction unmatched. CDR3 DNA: TGCAGCCTTATCTCCTACAGGGGTGGGACTGAAGCTTTCTTT. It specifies CSLISYRGGTEAFF.

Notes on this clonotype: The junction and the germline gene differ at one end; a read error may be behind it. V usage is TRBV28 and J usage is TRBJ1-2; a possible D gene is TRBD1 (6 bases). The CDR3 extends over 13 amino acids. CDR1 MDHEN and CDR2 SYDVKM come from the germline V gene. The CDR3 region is CANSSTGRDGYTF. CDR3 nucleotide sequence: TGTGCCAACAGTTCAACAGGGAGAGATGGCTACACCTTC.

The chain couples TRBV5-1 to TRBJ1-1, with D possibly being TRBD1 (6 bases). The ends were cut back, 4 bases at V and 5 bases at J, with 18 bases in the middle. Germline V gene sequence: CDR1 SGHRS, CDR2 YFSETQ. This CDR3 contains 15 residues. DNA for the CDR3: TGCGCCAGCAGCAGACACAGGGTGGCAGAGACTGAAGCTTTCTTT. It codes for CASSRHRVAETEAFF.

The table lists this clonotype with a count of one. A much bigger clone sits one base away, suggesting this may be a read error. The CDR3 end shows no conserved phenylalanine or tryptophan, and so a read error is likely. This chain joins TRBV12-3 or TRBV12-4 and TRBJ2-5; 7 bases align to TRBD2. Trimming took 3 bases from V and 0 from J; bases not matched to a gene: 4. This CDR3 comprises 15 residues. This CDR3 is CASSFWGGDQETQYL. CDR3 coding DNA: TGTGCCAGCAGTTTCTGGGGGGGAGACCAAGAGACCCAGTACTTG.

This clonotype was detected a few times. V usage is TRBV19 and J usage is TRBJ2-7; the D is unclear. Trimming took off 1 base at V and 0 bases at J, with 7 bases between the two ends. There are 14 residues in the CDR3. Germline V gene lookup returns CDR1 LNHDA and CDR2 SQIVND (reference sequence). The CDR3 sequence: CASSIGANSYEQYF. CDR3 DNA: TGTGCCAGTAGTATAGGAGCCAACTCCTACGAGCAGTACTTC. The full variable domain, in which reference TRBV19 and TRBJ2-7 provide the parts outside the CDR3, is DGGITQSPKYLFRKEGQNVTLSCEQNLNHDAMYWYRQDPGQGLRLIYYSQIVNDFQKGDIAEGYSVSREKKESFPLTVTSAQKNPTAFYLCASSIGANSYEQYFGPGTRLTVT.

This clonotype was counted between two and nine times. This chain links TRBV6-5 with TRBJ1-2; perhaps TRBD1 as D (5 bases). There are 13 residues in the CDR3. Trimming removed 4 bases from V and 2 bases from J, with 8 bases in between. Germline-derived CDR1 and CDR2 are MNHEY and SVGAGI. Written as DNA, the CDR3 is TGTGCCAGCAGTTTGTCAGGGAACTATGGCTACACCTTC. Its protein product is CASSLSGNYGYTF.

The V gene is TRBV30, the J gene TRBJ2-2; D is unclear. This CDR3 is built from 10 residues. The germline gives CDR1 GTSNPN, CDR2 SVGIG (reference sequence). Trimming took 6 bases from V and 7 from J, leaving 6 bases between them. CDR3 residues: CACGDGELFF. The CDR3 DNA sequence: TGTGCCTGCGGAGACGGGGAGCTGTTTTTT.

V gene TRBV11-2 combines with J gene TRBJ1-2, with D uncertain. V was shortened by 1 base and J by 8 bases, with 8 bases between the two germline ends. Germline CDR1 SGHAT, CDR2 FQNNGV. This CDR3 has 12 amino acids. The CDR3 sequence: CASSLGGSGYTF. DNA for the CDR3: TGTGCCAGCAGCTTAGGAGGGAGCGGCTACACCTTC. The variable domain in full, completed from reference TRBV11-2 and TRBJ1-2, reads EAGVAQSPRYKIIEKRQSVAFWCNPISGHATLYWYQQILGQGPKLLIQFQNNGVVDDSQLPKDRFSAERLKGVDSTLKIQPAKLEDSAVYLCASSLGGSGYTFGSGTRLTVV.

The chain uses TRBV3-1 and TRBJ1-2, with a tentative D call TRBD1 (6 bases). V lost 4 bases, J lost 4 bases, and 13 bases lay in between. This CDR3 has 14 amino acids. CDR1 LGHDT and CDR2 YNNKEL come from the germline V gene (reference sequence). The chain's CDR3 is CASSRRQAGYGYTF. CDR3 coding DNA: TGTGCCAGCAGCCGTCGACAGGCAGGCTATGGCTACACCTTC.

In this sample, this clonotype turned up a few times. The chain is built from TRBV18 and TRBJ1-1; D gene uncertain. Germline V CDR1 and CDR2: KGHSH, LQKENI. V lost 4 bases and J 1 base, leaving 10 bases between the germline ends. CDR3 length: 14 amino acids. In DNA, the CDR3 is TGTGCCAGCTCACAGATCGACACGAACACTGAAGCTTTCTTT. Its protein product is CASSQIDTNTEAFF.

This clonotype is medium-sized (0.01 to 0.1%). CDR3 DNA: TGCAGTGCTAGTTACGGGAGTAGTGGCTACACCTTC. This gives the protein CSASYGSSGYTF. The chain has TRBV20-1 and TRBJ1-2; D not certain. The CDR3 sequence is 12 residues long. The V and J ends lost 3 bases and 7 bases respectively, with 12 bases between them. Germline CDR1 and CDR2: DFQATT and SNEGSKA (reference sequence).

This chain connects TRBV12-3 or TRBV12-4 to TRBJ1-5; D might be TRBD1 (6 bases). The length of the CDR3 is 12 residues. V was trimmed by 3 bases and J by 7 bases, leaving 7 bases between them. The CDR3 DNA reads TGTGCCAGCAGTTTCGGGGGCCAGCCCCAGCATTTT. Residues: CASSFGGQPQHF.

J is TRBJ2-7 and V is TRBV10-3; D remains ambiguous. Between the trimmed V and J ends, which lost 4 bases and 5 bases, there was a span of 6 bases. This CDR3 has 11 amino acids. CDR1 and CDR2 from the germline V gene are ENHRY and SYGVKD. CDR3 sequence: CAISAVNEQYF. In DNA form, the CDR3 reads TGTGCCATCAGTGCGGTGAACGAGCAGTACTTC.

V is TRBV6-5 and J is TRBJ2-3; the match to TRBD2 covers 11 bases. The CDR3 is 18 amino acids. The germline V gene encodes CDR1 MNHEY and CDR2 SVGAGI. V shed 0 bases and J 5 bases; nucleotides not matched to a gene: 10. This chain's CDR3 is CASSYSGSGRARGDTQYF. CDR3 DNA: TGTGCCAGCAGTTACTCCGGTAGCGGGAGGGCCAGGGGAGATACGCAGTATTTT.

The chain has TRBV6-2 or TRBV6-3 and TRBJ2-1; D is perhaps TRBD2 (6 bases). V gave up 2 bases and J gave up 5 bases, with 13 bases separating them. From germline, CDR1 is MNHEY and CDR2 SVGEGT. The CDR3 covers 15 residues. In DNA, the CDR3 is TGTGCCAGCAGTTACGTAGGGACTGCGCACAATGAGCAGTTCTTC. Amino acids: CASSYVGTAHNEQFF.

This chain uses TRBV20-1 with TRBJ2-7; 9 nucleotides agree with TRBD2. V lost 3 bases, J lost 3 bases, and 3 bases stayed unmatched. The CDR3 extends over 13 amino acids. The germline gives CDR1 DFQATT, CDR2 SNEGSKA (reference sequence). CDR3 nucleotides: TGCAGTGCTAGGACTAGCGGAAGCTACGAGCAGTACTTC. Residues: CSARTSGSYEQYF.

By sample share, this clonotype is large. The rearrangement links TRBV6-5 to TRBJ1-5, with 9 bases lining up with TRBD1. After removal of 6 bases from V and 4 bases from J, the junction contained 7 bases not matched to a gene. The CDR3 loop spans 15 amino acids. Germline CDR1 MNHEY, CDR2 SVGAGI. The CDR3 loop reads CASRYTGGFNQPQHF. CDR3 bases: TGTGCCAGCAGATACACAGGGGGCTTTAATCAGCCCCAGCATTTT.

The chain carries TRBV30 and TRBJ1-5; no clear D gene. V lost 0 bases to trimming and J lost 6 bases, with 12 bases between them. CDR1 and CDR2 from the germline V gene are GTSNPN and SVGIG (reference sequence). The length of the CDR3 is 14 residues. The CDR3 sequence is CAWSVSSLLQPQHF. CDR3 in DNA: TGTGCCTGGAGTGTATCATCACTCCTTCAGCCCCAGCATTTT.

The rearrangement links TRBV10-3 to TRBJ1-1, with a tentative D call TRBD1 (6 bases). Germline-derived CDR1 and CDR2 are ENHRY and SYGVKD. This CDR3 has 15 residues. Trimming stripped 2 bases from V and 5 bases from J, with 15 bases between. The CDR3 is CAISERGRGETEAFF. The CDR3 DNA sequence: TGTGCCATCAGTGAGAGGGGCAGGGGAGAGACTGAAGCTTTCTTT.

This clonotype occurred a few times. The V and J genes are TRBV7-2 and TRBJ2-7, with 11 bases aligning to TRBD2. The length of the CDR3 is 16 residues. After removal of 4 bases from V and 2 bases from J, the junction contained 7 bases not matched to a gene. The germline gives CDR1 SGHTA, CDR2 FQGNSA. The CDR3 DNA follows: TGTGCCAGCAGCTCTGGGACTAGCGGCTTAGCCTACGAGCAGTACTTC. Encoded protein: CASSSGTSGLAYEQYF.

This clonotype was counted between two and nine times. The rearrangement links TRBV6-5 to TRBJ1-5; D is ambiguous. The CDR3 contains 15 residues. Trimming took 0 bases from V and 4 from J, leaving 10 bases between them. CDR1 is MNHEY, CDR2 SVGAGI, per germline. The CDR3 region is CASSYSFTANQPQHF. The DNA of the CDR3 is TGTGCCAGCAGTTACTCCTTCACAGCAAATCAGCCCCAGCATTTT.

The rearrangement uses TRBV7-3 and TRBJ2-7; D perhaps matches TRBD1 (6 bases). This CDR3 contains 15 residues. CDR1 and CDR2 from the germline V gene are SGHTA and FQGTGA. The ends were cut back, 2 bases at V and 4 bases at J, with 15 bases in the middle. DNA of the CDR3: TGTGCCAGCAGCTTAGGACAGACGCCCCGGTACGAGCAGTACTTC. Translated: CASSLGQTPRYEQYF.

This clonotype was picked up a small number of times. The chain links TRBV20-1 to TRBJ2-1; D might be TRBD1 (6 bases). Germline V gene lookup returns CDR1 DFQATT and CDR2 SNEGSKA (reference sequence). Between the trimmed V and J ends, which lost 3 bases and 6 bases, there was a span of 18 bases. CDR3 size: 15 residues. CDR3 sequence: CSARSGDQAGNEQFF. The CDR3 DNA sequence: TGCAGTGCTAGGTCAGGGGATCAGGCGGGCAATGAGCAGTTCTTC.

CDR3 sequence (DNA): TGTGCCTGGAGAAACTCTAGGGCCGGGGAGCTGTTTTTT. Protein sequence: CAWRNSRAGELFF. V usage is TRBV30 and J usage is TRBJ2-2; D not certain. Per the germline V gene, CDR1 is GTSNPN and CDR2 is SVGIG (reference sequence). Trimming stripped 3 bases from V and 6 bases from J, with 11 bases between. CDR3 length equals 13 residues.